This paragraph covers one TCR beta chain sequence. Its antigen is not identified. This sample was taken from a study of radiotherapy plus CTLA-4 blockade in lung cancer. Study details: Among enrolled patients, under 20% responded and roughly 28% achieved disease control.

Those patients who had chemo-refractory metastatic non-small-cell lung cancer were given focal radiation along with CTLA-4 blockade through ipilimumab. The ends were cut back, 3 bases at V and 2 bases at J, with 11 bases in the middle. Germline V CDR1 and CDR2: MNHEY, SMNVEV (reference sequence). The CDR3 is made up of 14 amino acids. Overall study results and limits: Radiotherapy was combined with ipilimumab, and tumor-derived TCR clones then expanded in blood.

Some clones are missing from TCRdb's copy, which holds only in-frame ones; the method was immunoSEQ multiplex PCR. The sample holds 35,000 to 40,000 clones, roughly 85% seen once. V gene TRBV27 combines with J gene TRBJ2-7; no clear D. Sequenced here: peripheral blood, sampled from a patient treated with radiotherapy plus ipilimumab. The clonotype originates from a human donor with non-small cell lung cancer whose response to radiotherapy plus ipilimumab could not be evaluated. CDR3 loop: CASSFGGSTYEQYF. The CDR3 DNA reads as TGTGCCAGCAGTTTCGGCGGATCGACCTACGAGCAGTACTTC.